This record concerns one T cell receptor (beta chain) sequence. Its matching antigen is unknown. CDR3 size: 15 residues. Trimming cost V 0 bases and J 4 bases; bases outside gene matches: 4. In germline, CDR1 is SGHRS, CDR2 YFSETQ. This specimen belongs to a study of cytomegalovirus exposure and HLA in healthy donors. Study at large: An early data release held about 85 million unique TCRs from HLA-typed donors. Of the donors genotyped, about 390 in all, over 80% fell in the Caucasian-associated ancestry cluster. Whole-study findings and limits: High specificity and sensitivity for cytomegalovirus status were reported for the classifier.

PCR involved 60 Vbeta and 13 Jbeta primers. Profiling relied on immunoSEQ multiplex PCR, and the TCRdb table lists in-frame clones only, not all of them. The sample carries tens of thousands of clones, approximately 80% recorded once. The sequencing sample was made of PBMCs. The chain joins TRBV5-1 to TRBJ2-3; 8 bases map to TRBD2. This TCR derives from a woman in her twenties or thirties in good health and CMV-seronegative. The CDR3 spells CASSLDPGGPDTQYF. As DNA, the CDR3 is TGCGCCAGCAGCTTGGACCCGGGAGGGCCAGATACGCAGTATTTT.